The 8 T cell receptor beta chains in this list originate from one sample, sequenced in a study of monozygotic twins with inflammatory bowel disease. TCRdb reprocessed the 5' RACE reads, with one entry per CDR3 protein and no DNA. The sample holds about 300,000 distinct CDR3 sequences. The sequenced sample consisted of blood. The receptors come from a human donor with ulcerative colitis or Crohn's disease, or a healthy co-twin of an affected twin (not recorded which).

This chain connects TRBV3-1 to TRBJ2-3; TCRdb names TRBD2, which stays unverified in the absence of DNA. Per the germline V gene, CDR1 is LGHDT and CDR2 is YNNKEL (reference sequence). The CDR3 is 17 amino acids. The CDR3 is CASTPSCGVGEEDTQYF.

This chain uses TRBV10-3 with TRBJ1-5; TCRdb picks TRBD1, but there is no DNA to check that call. Germline V CDR1 and CDR2: ENHRY, SYGVKD. The length of the CDR3 is 14 residues. The CDR3 protein is CAISRGTTTQPQHF.

The rearrangement joins TRBV12-3 or TRBV12-4 to TRBJ2-1; TCRdb designates TRBD1, a call that cannot be tested without DNA. The CDR3 runs to 11 residues. CDR3 protein: CASSSGPEQFF.

J is TRBJ1-5 and V is TRBV2. This CDR3 has 13 residues. Germline CDR1 SNHLY, CDR2 FYNNEI. The CDR3: CASILGIGQPQHF.

The rearrangement joins TRBV7-2 to TRBJ2-1; checking the TCRdb D call of TRBD2 is not possible without DNA. This CDR3 region has 19 residues. Germline V CDR1 and CDR2: SGHTA, FQGNSA. The CDR3 here is CASSSRRPVGGRTHNEQFF. The variable domain in full, completed from reference TRBV7-2 and TRBJ2-1, reads GAGVSQSPSNKVTEKGKDVELRCDPISGHTALYWYRQSLGQGLEFLIYFQGNSAPDKSGLPSDRFSAERTGGSVSTLTIQRTQQEDSAVYLCASSSRRPVGGRTHNEQFFGPGTRLTVL.

V and J are TRBV6-2 or TRBV6-3 and TRBJ2-1; TCRdb gives TRBD1 as the D gene, but with no DNA this cannot be confirmed. This CDR3 comprises 19 residues. The germline CDR1 and CDR2 sequences are MNHEY and SVGEGT. CDR3 sequence reads: CASSLLGIPTRFMFNEQFF.

The CDR3 sequence: CASSSNWNTGELFF. This chain connects TRBV28 to TRBJ2-2. CDR3 length: 14 residues. Germline values: CDR1 MDHEN, CDR2 SYDVKM. Based on the CDR3 plus reference TRBV28 and TRBJ2-2, the full variable domain is DVKVTQSSRYLVKRTGEKVFLECVQDMDHENMFWYRQDPGLGLRLIYFSYDVKMKEKGDIPEGYSVSREKKERFSLILESASTNQTSMYLCASSSNWNTGELFFGEGSRLTVL.

The chain uses TRBV18 and TRBJ2-7; lacking DNA, the TRBD1 call made by TCRdb goes unchecked. The germline V gene has CDR1 KGHSH and CDR2 LQKENI. The CDR3 is made up of 13 amino acids. CDR3 loop: CASSPPPGVEQYF.